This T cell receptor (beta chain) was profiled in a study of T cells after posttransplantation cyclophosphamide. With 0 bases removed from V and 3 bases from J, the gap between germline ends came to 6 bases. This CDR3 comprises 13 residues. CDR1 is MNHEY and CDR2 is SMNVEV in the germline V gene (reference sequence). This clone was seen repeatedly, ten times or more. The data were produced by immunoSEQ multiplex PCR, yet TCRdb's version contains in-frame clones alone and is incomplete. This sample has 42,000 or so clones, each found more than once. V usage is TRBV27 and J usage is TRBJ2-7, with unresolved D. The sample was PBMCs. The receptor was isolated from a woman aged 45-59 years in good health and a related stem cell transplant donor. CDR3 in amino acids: CASSLSPSYEQYF. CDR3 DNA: TGTGCCAGCAGTTTATCACCGAGCTACGAGCAGTACTTC.